The 23 T cell receptor beta chains listed next were all sequenced from one sample in a study of shared clonotypes between healthy human individuals. Profiled with immunoSEQ multiplex PCR; TCRdb holds only in-frame clones, not every one. The sample has 2 million to 2.5 million clones, approximately 94% seen once; the top ten hold roughly 0.13%. The sample was naive CD4+ T cells sorted from blood. Subset: CD45RA+ positively selected. The receptors were sampled from a man between 18 and 35 years old in good health.

The chain couples TRBV28 to TRBJ1-6, with TRBD1 matching 8 bases. CDR3 length: 14 amino acids. CDR1 and CDR2 (germline): MDHEN, SYDVKM. The V gene end was trimmed by 4 bases and the J gene end by 9 bases; junction bases not matched to a gene: 5. Written as DNA, the CDR3 is TGTGCCAGCAGTTCCCGACAGGGGAGTTCACCCCTCCACTTT. Its translation is CASSSRQGSSPLHF.

This rearrangement joins TRBV25-1 to TRBJ1-6, with D maybe TRBD1 (5 bases). This CDR3 spans 16 amino acids. Trimming stripped 6 bases from V and 6 bases from J, with 18 bases between. In germline, CDR1 is MGHDK, CDR2 SYGVNS. CDR3 region: CASRITGPNVNSPLHF. The CDR3 nucleotides read TGTGCCAGCAGAATCACAGGACCGAATGTTAATTCACCCCTCCACTTT.

The chain carries TRBV18 and TRBJ2-7; 7 bases line up with TRBD1. The germline V gene has CDR1 KGHSH and CDR2 LQKENI. The CDR3 covers 15 residues. The V and J ends lost 4 bases and 3 bases, in that order; junction bases with no gene match: 9. The CDR3 spells CASSHGQVGNYEQYF. Written as DNA, the CDR3 is TGTGCCAGCTCACACGGACAGGTGGGGAACTACGAGCAGTACTTC.

The J gene is TRBJ2-7, the V gene TRBV28; no clear D gene. Germline V gene data show CDR1 as MDHEN and CDR2 as SYDVKM. This CDR3 comprises 14 residues. With 3 bases removed from V and 3 bases from J, the gap between germline ends came to 12 bases. The CDR3 here is CASSFGRQYYEQYF. CDR3 sequence (DNA): TGTGCCAGCAGTTTTGGGCGGCAGTACTACGAGCAGTACTTC. The whole variable domain, filled in from reference TRBV28 and TRBJ2-7, reads DVKVTQSSRYLVKRTGEKVFLECVQDMDHENMFWYRQDPGLGLRLIYFSYDVKMKEKGDIPEGYSVSREKKERFSLILESASTNQTSMYLCASSFGRQYYEQYFGPGTRLTVT.

Worth noting for this clone: Other DNA sequences in the sample encode the same CDR3. The chain employs TRBV7-2 and TRBJ2-5; D unresolved. Per the germline V gene, CDR1 is SGHTA and CDR2 is FQGNSA. CDR3 size: 12 residues. Trimming left V 4 bases short and J 4 bases short, with 7 bases between. The CDR3 region is CASSSSGETQYF. CDR3 nucleotide sequence: TGTGCCAGCAGCTCCTCGGGAGAGACCCAGTACTTC.

The chain's CDR3 is CASRETGPNTEAFF. In DNA, the CDR3 is TGTGCCAGCAGGGAGACAGGACCGAACACTGAAGCTTTCTTT. The rearrangement links TRBV28 to TRBJ1-1; possible D gene TRBD1, 6 bases. V lost 6 bases, J lost 1 base, and 12 bases lay in between. The CDR3 has 14 amino acids. The germline gives CDR1 MDHEN, CDR2 SYDVKM.

J is TRBJ2-1 and V is TRBV7-6; possible D gene TRBD1, 5 bases. V lost 1 base to trimming and J lost 10 bases, with 8 bases between them. Germline CDR1 is SGHVS and CDR2 is FNYEAQ. The CDR3 totals 12 residues. This CDR3 is CASSLDRTEQFF. Here the CDR3 DNA reads TGTGCCAGCAGCTTAGATCGGACAGAGCAGTTCTTC.

CDR3 nucleotide sequence: TGTGCCAGCAGTGGACAGGGGCGAAGGAAGCCCCAGCATTTT. Translated: CASSGQGRRKPQHF. The rearrangement joins TRBV6-9 to TRBJ1-5; 9 bases are shared with TRBD1. The germline V gene encodes CDR1 MNHGY and CDR2 SVAAGI. This CDR3 has 14 amino acids. With 5 bases clipped from V and 8 bases from J, the junction kept 7 bases outside the gene matches.

This chain links TRBV9 with TRBJ2-3; TRBD2 agrees at 7 bases. The CDR3 consists of 18 residues. Germline V gene sequence: CDR1 SGDLS, CDR2 YYNGEE. Trimming cost V 3 bases and J 0 bases; bases outside gene matches: 13. CDR3 bases: TGTGCCAGCAGCGGTCCCCTGGGCAGCGGGGCTAGCACAGATACGCAGTATTTT. Translation gives CASSGPLGSGASTDTQYF.

The gene calls are TRBV18 and TRBJ1-1, with 7 bases identical to TRBD1. The CDR3 loop spans 16 amino acids. Germline V CDR1 and CDR2: KGHSH, LQKENI. Losses at the gene ends were 3 bases for V and 0 bases for J; bases not matched to a gene: 7. The CDR3 here is CASSPGQPLMNTEAFF. The CDR3 bases are TGTGCCAGCTCACCGGGACAGCCCCTAATGAACACTGAAGCTTTCTTT.

As for this clone: Other DNA sequences in this specimen translate into the identical CDR3. The V call is TRBV5-1, the J call TRBJ2-7, with 8 positions matching TRBD2. The CDR3 sequence is 14 residues long. Germline V gene data show CDR1 as SGHRS and CDR2 as YFSETQ. Germline trimming cut 5 bases from V and 0 bases from J; bases unmatched to any gene: 4. CDR3: CASSLSGSSYEQYF. CDR3 nucleotides: TGCGCCAGCAGTTTAAGCGGGAGCTCCTACGAGCAGTACTTC.

This chain uses TRBV6-6 with TRBJ1-5; D possibly corresponds to TRBD1 (5 bases). This CDR3 region has 14 residues. Germline V gene lookup returns CDR1 MNHNY and CDR2 SVGAGI (reference sequence). The V and J ends lost 10 bases and 0 bases respectively, with 13 bases between them. The CDR3: CATQDKLSNQPQHF. DNA for the CDR3: TGTGCCACCCAGGACAAGCTTAGCAATCAGCCCCAGCATTTT.

The chain couples TRBV4-1 to TRBJ2-7; weak D call: TRBD2 (7 bases). CDR1 and CDR2 from the germline V gene are MGHRA and YSYEKL. V gave up 4 bases and J gave up 7 bases, with 29 bases separating them. This CDR3 has 18 residues. CDR3 DNA sequence: TGCGCCAGCAGCCTCTTTCCCCGGGGGGCCGCGAAAAGGGAGGAGCAGTACTTC. It is translated as CASSLFPRGAAKREEQYF.

As DNA, the CDR3 is TGTGCCAGCAATTACCGGGACACTACCACAGATACGCAGTATTTT. Its translation: CASNYRDTTTDTQYF. The chain has TRBV2 and TRBJ2-3; D possibly corresponds to TRBD1 (6 bases). V lost 7 bases to trimming and J lost 2 bases, with 16 bases between them. This CDR3 region has 15 residues. Germline V gene data show CDR1 as SNHLY and CDR2 as FYNNEI.

Comments on this clone: Other DNA sequences of this sample code for an identical CDR3. CDR3 sequence reads: CASSTGREQYF. Written as DNA, the CDR3 is TGTGCCAGCAGTACGGGAAGGGAGCAGTACTTC. This chain joins TRBV6-5 and TRBJ2-7; tentatively, D is TRBD2 (5 bases). CDR3 size: 11 residues. Germline V gene lookup returns CDR1 MNHEY and CDR2 SVGAGI. The V gene lost 5 bases and the J gene lost 7 bases, with 9 bases spanning the gap.

This clone was recorded only once. The J gene is TRBJ1-1, the V gene TRBV27; D remains ambiguous. The V gene's germline CDR1 is MNHEY and CDR2 SMNVEV (reference sequence). Trimming pared 5 bases from V and 0 bases from J, leaving 13 bases between. The length of the CDR3 is 15 residues. The CDR3 loop is CASSALTGLNTEAFF. The CDR3 coding sequence is TGTGCCAGCAGTGCTTTGACGGGGTTGAACACTGAAGCTTTCTTT.

The genes are TRBV5-1 and TRBJ1-1; maybe TRBD1 (5 bases). The V and J ends lost 1 base and 3 bases respectively, with 13 bases between them. CDR1 is SGHRS and CDR2 is YFSETQ in the germline V gene. The CDR3 covers 15 residues. The CDR3 DNA is TGCGCCAGCAGCTTGTTTCAGCAGGGCTACACTGAAGCTTTCTTT. This translates into CASSLFQQGYTEAFF.

The J gene is TRBJ2-5, the V gene TRBV7-8, with 8 bases identical to TRBD1. Germline V gene sequence: CDR1 SGHVS, CDR2 FQNEAQ. The CDR3 has 14 amino acids. Germline trimming cut 4 bases from V and 5 bases from J; bases unmatched to any gene: 6. CDR3 region: CASSSGQAGETQYF. In nucleotides, the CDR3 is TGTGCCAGCAGCTCGGGACAGGCGGGGGAGACCCAGTACTTC.

This clone was recorded only once. This rearrangement joins TRBV9 to TRBJ2-3; 9 bases match TRBD2. With 3 bases clipped from V and 2 bases from J, the junction kept 4 bases outside the gene matches. Germline loops: CDR1 SGDLS, CDR2 YYNGEE. The CDR3 consists of 15 residues. CDR3: CASSEASGVTDTQYF. CDR3 DNA sequence: TGTGCCAGCAGCGAAGCTAGCGGGGTCACAGATACGCAGTATTTT. The whole variable domain, filled in from reference TRBV9 and TRBJ2-3, reads DSGVTQTPKHLITATGQRVTLRCSPRSGDLSVYWYQQSLDQGLQFLIQYYNGEERAKGNILERFSAQQFPDLHSELNLSSLELGDSALYFCASSEASGVTDTQYFGPGTRLTVL.

The chain combines TRBV2 with TRBJ1-1; 7 bases match TRBD1. The ends lost 1 base at V and 4 bases at J; junction bases unmatched: 6. CDR3 length: 15 amino acids. Germline CDR1 and CDR2: SNHLY and FYNNEI. The CDR3: CASSEDRGRSTEAFF. The DNA for the CDR3 is TGTGCCAGCAGTGAAGACAGGGGACGAAGCACTGAAGCTTTCTTT.

J is TRBJ2-5 and V is TRBV10-1, with 16 positions matching TRBD2. Germline CDR1 is WNHNN and CDR2 is SYGVQD (reference sequence). V lost 6 bases, J lost 4 bases, and 8 bases stayed unmatched. The CDR3 is 17 amino acids. The CDR3 coding sequence is TGCGCCAGCAGCCCGGGACTAGCGGGAGGGAGGACAGAGACCCAGTACTTC. This codes for CASSPGLAGGRTETQYF.

This clone was seen a few times. The CDR3 protein is CASSPATLNYGYTF. In DNA, the CDR3 is TGCGCCAGCAGCCCGGCGACACTTAACTATGGCTACACCTTC. V gene TRBV5-1 combines with J gene TRBJ1-2, with D unclear. V was shortened by 4 bases and J by 1 base, with 11 bases between the two germline ends. CDR1 SGHRS and CDR2 YFSETQ come from the germline V gene. This CDR3 is built from 14 residues.

As to this clone: This CDR3 is also generated by other DNA sequences in the sample. The J gene is TRBJ2-7, the V gene TRBV6-5, with 9 bases lining up with TRBD2. J was trimmed by 2 bases and V by 6 bases; bases with no gene match: 8. The CDR3 is 15 amino acids. Germline V gene sequence: CDR1 MNHEY, CDR2 SVGAGI. This chain's CDR3 is CASSLLAGGPYEQYF. For the CDR3, the DNA is TGTGCCAGCAGCTTACTAGCGGGTGGGCCCTACGAGCAGTACTTC.